The clone carrying this TCR beta chain was counted between two and nine times. Its matching antigen is unknown. This sample was taken from a study of T cells after yellow fever vaccination. Overall study: Some fractions had low cell numbers, and these were prepared with SMART-Seq v4 Ultra Low Input.

The CDR3 length is 13 residues. Germline V gives CDR1 MNHNS, CDR2 SASEGT. Trimming stripped 6 bases from V and 5 bases from J, with 8 bases between. Overall study findings and caveats: Researchers cautioned that FACS-sorted repertoires could harbor abundant clonotypes contaminating from the bulk population. The booster response re-showed most primary clones: more than 95% CD4, around 90% CD8. Only a small proportion of the clonotypes turned up in both the CD4 and the CD8 compartments, likely arising from convergent recombination.

TCRdb processed the 5' RACE reads anew with MiXCR; each CDR3 protein has one entry. The data show 250,000 to 300,000 distinct CDR3 sequences, about 5% seen once. The V call is TRBV6-1, the J call TRBJ1-6; D remains ambiguous. The input for sequencing was CD4+ T cells sorted from PBMCs, taken on the day of the yellow fever booster vaccination. The TCR was taken from a man younger than 35 who received the YFV17D yellow fever vaccine. CDR3 sequence: CASRVLDNSPLHF. The CDR3 DNA follows: TGTGCCAGCAGGGTCTTAGATAATTCACCCCTCCACTTT.